This T cell receptor beta chain is drawn from a study of response to subunit inactivated influenza vaccine. TCRdb used MiXCR to reprocess the RT-PCR reads, holding one entry per CDR3 protein. The top ten clones hold under 15% of a sample with roughly 570,000 distinct CDR3 sequences, 10% to 15% of them seen once. A note on this clonotype: As yet, its antigen is unknown.

Study results and caveats: Each seasonal flu vaccination may recruit only limited new T cells, authors suggested.

V was cut by 6 bases and J by 7 bases, with 15 bases left in between. Germline lookup yields CDR1 LGHNA and CDR2 YNFKEQ. The CDR3 is made up of 13 amino acids. Source: PBMCs from blood, taken 35 to 45 days after vaccination. This chain joins TRBV4-2 and TRBJ2-5, with D tentatively TRBD1 (6 bases). This receptor was identified in a man in his fifties who received an inactivated influenza vaccine. CDR3 sequence: CASRPRTAGTQYF. CDR3 bases: TGTGCCAGCAGACCCAGGACAGCTGGGACCCAGTACTTC.